This entry lists 6 T cell receptor beta chains sequenced from one sample in a study of Tregs in tolerant kidney transplant recipients. Generated by immunoSEQ multiplex PCR, the TCRdb table keeps only in-frame clones and is missing some. The table records about 240,000 clones, about four fifths of them present only once. Sequencing input: CD4+ T cells from blood. All receptors come from a human donor in good health.

This clone was found once. This chain uses TRBV29-1 with TRBJ1-1, with D tentatively TRBD1 (5 bases). This CDR3 contains 11 residues. The germline V and J ends were trimmed by 4 bases and 3 bases, with 6 bases remaining between them. Germline V gene lookup returns CDR1 SQVTM and CDR2 ANQGSEA. The CDR3 DNA sequence: TGCAGCGTTGGGACATACACTGAAGCTTTCTTT. This encodes CSVGTYTEAFF.

This sequence joins TRBV18 and TRBJ2-4, with D uncertain. Looked up from germline, CDR1 is KGHSH and CDR2 is LQKENI. V lost 2 bases and J lost 6, with 17 bases in between. This CDR3 comprises 16 residues. The CDR3 nucleotides are TGTGCCAGCTCACCAGCCCCAATACAAACCTCAAACATTCAGTACTTC. Protein product: CASSPAPIQTSNIQYF.

The chain employs TRBV5-1 and TRBJ1-4, with D possibly TRBD1 on 6 matching bases. Germline V gene data show CDR1 as SGHRS and CDR2 as YFSETQ. Trimming stripped 4 bases from V and 8 bases from J, with 18 bases between. The CDR3 consists of 15 residues. In DNA, the CDR3 is TGCGCCAGCAGCGGGGAGGGACATCAAGGCGAAAAACTGTTTTTT. As protein: CASSGEGHQGEKLFF.

This chain joins TRBV2 and TRBJ2-7, with D tentatively TRBD1 (6 bases). The germline CDR1 and CDR2 sequences are SNHLY and FYNNEI. This CDR3 contains 12 residues. Trimming took 7 bases from V and 3 from J, leaving 10 bases between them. The CDR3 spells CASNRDDYEQYF. The DNA for the CDR3 is TGTGCCAGCAACAGGGATGACTACGAGCAGTACTTC.

This chain connects TRBV11-2 to TRBJ1-3, with D uncertain. Germline CDR1 SGHAT, CDR2 FQNNGV. CDR3 length: 15 amino acids. The V end lost 5 bases, the J end lost 0 bases, and 11 bases lay between the germline ends. The CDR3 DNA follows: TGTGCCAGCAGCGCCCAGCATGGCTCTGGAAACACCATATATTTT. Translation gives CASSAQHGSGNTIYF.

The chain joins TRBV6-1 to TRBJ1-1; D call uncertain. Trimming removed 10 bases at V and 4 bases at J, with 13 bases between. Germline-derived CDR1 and CDR2 are MNHNS and SASEGT. The CDR3 runs to 12 residues. The chain's CDR3 is CATGLVVTEAFF. The CDR3 nucleotides read TGTGCCACCGGCCTCGTTGTCACTGAAGCTTTCTTT.